Listed below are T cell receptor beta chains from one sample, sequenced in a study of metastatic and nonmetastatic thyroid tumors. Through MiXCR, TCRdb re-clonotyped the PCR reads. The profile shows some 55,000 clones, under 30% of them singletons. Sequencing was performed on blood. These TCRs come from a female donor with papillary thyroid cancer or a benign thyroid nodule (not recorded which). Some clones in this sample may be carry-over from other donors' samples. Both conserved end residues are part of each CDR3. A D gene is named only where the DNA matches it firmly. Size is stated for part of the rows, as once, few or many counts, or as a class when the clone is expanded.

NA,few,TRBV6-1,TRBJ1-2,14,CASSEGRPGHGYTF,TGTGCCAGCAGTGAAGGACGACCGGGACATGGCTACACCTTC
NA,few,TRBV30,TRBJ1-6,13,CAWSETDNSPLHF,TGTGCCTGGAGTGAGACCGATAATTCACCCCTCCACTTT
TRBD2,once,TRBV20-1,TRBJ2-7,14,CSARLAGSPYEQYF,TGCAGTGCTCGACTAGCGGGTAGCCCCTACGAGCAGTACTTC
NA,many,TRBV4-1,TRBJ1-2,15,CASSHPTGREDGYTF,TGCGCCAGCAGCCACCCCACGGGCAGGGAGGATGGCTACACCTTC
NA,NA,TRBV6-5,TRBJ2-7,11,CASSYGVEQYF,TGTGCCAGCAGTTACGGTGTGGAGCAGTACTTC
NA,few,TRBV28,TRBJ1-2,16,CASRPGGGRANYGYTF,TGTGCCAGCAGACCCGGGGGTGGGAGGGCCAACTATGGCTACACCTTC
NA,NA,TRBV5-4,TRBJ2-7,14,CASSKDSRYNEQYF,TGTGCCAGCAGCAAAGATAGTCGGTATAACGAGCAGTACTTC
NA,NA,TRBV28,TRBJ1-2,15,CASSPGTGSSYGYTF,TGTGCCAGCAGCCCAGGTACAGGGAGTTCCTATGGCTACACCTTC
TRBD2,NA,TRBV20-1,TRBJ2-7,15,CSARDRASGRPSLYF,TGCAGTGCTAGAGATCGGGCTAGCGGGAGGCCCTCACTCTACTTC
NA,few,TRBV6-6,TRBJ2-7,15,CASSYSGGGAFEQYF,TGTGCCAGCAGTTACTCGGGAGGGGGGGCCTTCGAGCAGTACTTC
NA,few,TRBV27,TRBJ2-5,13,CASSLRRGETQYF,TGTGCCAGCAGTTTAAGAAGGGGAGAGACCCAGTACTTC
TRBD1,many,TRBV12-3/TRBV12-4,TRBJ1-1,14,CASSSGTGTTEAFF,TGTGCCAGCAGTTCCGGGACAGGGACCACTGAAGCTTTCTTT
NA,many,TRBV5-1,TRBJ2-7,15,CASSETPGIAHEQYF,TGCGCCAGCAGCGAAACACCCGGGATAGCCCACGAGCAGTACTTC
TRBD2,few,TRBV19,TRBJ2-3,14,CASSITSGRDTQYF,TGTGCCAGTAGTATCACTAGCGGGAGAGATACGCAGTATTTT
TRBD1,few,TRBV11-3,TRBJ2-2,14,CASSRDRGTGELFF,TGTGCCAGCAGCCGAGACAGGGGCACCGGGGAGCTGTTTTTT
NA,NA,TRBV7-2,TRBJ2-3,12,CASSRVADTQYF,TGTGCCAGCAGTAGGGTGGCAGATACGCAGTATTTT
NA,NA,TRBV30,TRBJ1-5,14,CAWSVAGLNQPQHF,TGTGCCTGGAGTGTAGCAGGGTTAAATCAGCCCCAGCATTTT
TRBD1,NA,TRBV4-2,TRBJ2-7,16,CASSQALDRGGYEQYF,TGTGCCAGCAGCCAAGCCCTCGACAGGGGGGGCTACGAGCAGTACTTC
NA,NA,TRBV7-9,TRBJ1-1,12,CASSLGSECTFF,TGTGCCAGCAGCTTAGGTAGTGAGTGTACTTTCTTT
NA,few,TRBV6-5,TRBJ2-7,16,CASSYSIPDSPYEQYF,TGTGCCAGCAGTTACTCGATACCCGACAGCCCCTACGAGCAGTACTTC
TRBD2,NA,TRBV14,TRBJ2-1,15,CASSQLLAGGPRQFF,TGTGCCAGCAGCCAATTACTAGCGGGAGGACCGCGGCAGTTCTTC
NA,NA,TRBV4-2,TRBJ2-3,16,CASSQEVRVSTDTQYF,TGTGCCAGCAGCCAAGAAGTACGGGTTAGCACAGATACGCAGTATTTT
NA,few,TRBV20-1,TRBJ2-7,10,CSARGSEQYF,TGCAGTGCTAGGGGATCGGAGCAGTACTTC
NA,NA,TRBV20-1,TRBJ1-2,10,CSAEEEGYTF,TGCAGTGCCGAAGAAGAGGGCTACACCTTC
NA,NA,TRBV5-1,TRBJ2-3,15,CASSTVPGTTDTQYF,TGCGCCAGCAGCACCGTACCGGGGACGACAGATACGCAGTATTTT
NA,NA,TRBV6-5,TRBJ2-3,15,CASSYSGGLTDTQYF,TGTGCCAGCAGTTACTCCGGGGGGCTCACAGATACGCAGTATTTT
TRBD1,many,TRBV6-1,TRBJ1-2,16,CASKGTFTGGVYGYTF,TGTGCCAGCAAGGGCACCTTTACAGGGGGTGTCTATGGCTACACCTTC
NA,NA,TRBV6-4,TRBJ1-2,15,CASSDSMGGPESYTF,TGTGCCAGCAGTGACTCGATGGGGGGGCCTGAGAGCTACACCTTC
NA,NA,TRBV28,TRBJ2-1,12,CASSFQGNEQFF,TGTGCCAGCAGTTTTCAGGGGAATGAGCAGTTCTTC
NA,few,TRBV6-5,TRBJ1-3,16,CASSSALAGPGNTIYF,TGTGCCAGCAGTTCCGCCTTGGCAGGACCTGGAAACACCATATATTTT
NA,few,TRBV3-1,TRBJ2-2,12,CASSGGGGELFF,TGTGCCAGCAGCGGAGGAGGCGGGGAGCTGTTTTTT
TRBD2,many,TRBV20-1,TRBJ2-7,16,CSASPGLAGKIDEQYF,TGCAGTGCATCGCCGGGACTAGCGGGCAAAATCGACGAGCAGTACTTC
NA,NA,TRBV5-6,TRBJ1-2,12,CASSLDPGIDTF,TGTGCCAGCAGCTTGGACCCAGGGATAGACACCTTC
NA,few,TRBV11-2,TRBJ2-7,14,CASSLGVGVGEQYF,TGTGCCAGCAGCTTAGGAGTGGGAGTTGGCGAGCAGTACTTC
NA,once,TRBV11-3,TRBJ2-7,14,CASSLRGNSYEQYF,TGTGCCAGCAGCCTCCGGGGTAACTCCTACGAGCAGTACTTC
NA,few,TRBV28,TRBJ2-7,12,CASSGREYEQYF,TGTGCCAGCAGTGGACGGGAGTACGAGCAGTACTTC
NA,few,TRBV12-3/TRBV12-4,TRBJ2-5,12,CASKTDQETQYF,TGTGCCAGTAAGACAGATCAAGAGACCCAGTACTTC
TRBD1,NA,TRBV6-1,TRBJ1-6,15,CASSAGTGGNSPLHF,TGTGCCAGCAGTGCCGGGACAGGGGGTAATTCACCCCTCCACTTT
NA,NA,TRBV28,TRBJ2-3,14,CASSFVAGTDTQYF,TGTGCCAGCAGTTTTGTCGCTGGCACAGATACGCAGTATTTT
NA,NA,TRBV2,TRBJ2-1,13,CARGWRDMGEQFF,TGTGCCCGTGGTTGGCGTGACATGGGTGAGCAGTTCTTC
NA,many,TRBV6-2/TRBV6-3,TRBJ1-2,12,CASSSYNYGYTF,TGTGCCAGCAGTTCTTATAACTATGGCTACACCTTC
NA,few,TRBV19,TRBJ2-7,14,CASSFKISSYEQYF,TGTGCCAGTAGTTTTAAGATTTCGTCCTACGAGCAGTACTTC
NA,NA,TRBV7-6,TRBJ2-1,12,CASSLGDNEQFF,TGTGCCAGCAGCTTAGGGGACAATGAGCAGTTCTTC
TRBD1,NA,TRBV30,TRBJ1-4,14,CAWSVRTGGEKLFF,TGTGCCTGGAGTGTACGGACAGGGGGCGAAAAACTGTTTTTT
NA,NA,TRBV6-1,TRBJ1-2,13,CASSSRGRIGYTF,TGTGCCAGCAGCTCACGGGGGAGGATCGGCTACACCTTC
NA,NA,TRBV10-3,TRBJ1-6,17,CAISERDPSSYNSPLHF,TGTGCCATCAGTGAACGGGACCCGAGCTCCTATAATTCACCCCTCCACTTT
NA,few,TRBV5-1,TRBJ1-3,16,CASSSDAGLSGNTIYF,TGCGCCAGTTCCTCCGACGCCGGACTCTCTGGAAACACCATATATTTT
NA,NA,TRBV5-1,TRBJ2-5,13,CASSSDQLGTQYF,TGCGCCAGCAGCTCCGACCAACTTGGGACCCAGTACTTC
TRBD2,medium-sized,TRBV24-1,TRBJ2-2,18,CATSDWGTSGANTGELFF,TGTGCCACCAGTGATTGGGGGACTAGCGGGGCGAACACCGGGGAGCTGTTTTTT
NA,NA,TRBV7-3,TRBJ2-1,14,CASSPSRLDNEQFF,TGTGCCAGCAGCCCATCTCGACTTGACAATGAGCAGTTCTTC